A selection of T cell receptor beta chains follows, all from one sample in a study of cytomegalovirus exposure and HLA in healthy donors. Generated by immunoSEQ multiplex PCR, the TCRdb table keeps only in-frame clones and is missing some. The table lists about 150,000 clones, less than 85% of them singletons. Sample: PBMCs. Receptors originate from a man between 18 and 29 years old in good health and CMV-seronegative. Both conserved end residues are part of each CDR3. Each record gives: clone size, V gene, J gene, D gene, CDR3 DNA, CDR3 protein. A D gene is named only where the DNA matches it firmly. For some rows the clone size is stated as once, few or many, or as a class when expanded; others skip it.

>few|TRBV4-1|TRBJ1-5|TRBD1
TGCGCCAGCAGCCTCCAGTGGGGACAGGGGTTTGGACAGCCCCAGCATTTT
CASSLQWGQGFGQPQHF
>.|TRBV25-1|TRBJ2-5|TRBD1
TGTGCCAGCAGCCGGGGACAGAAAGAGACCCAGTACTTC
CASSRGQKETQYF
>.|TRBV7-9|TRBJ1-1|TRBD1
TGTGCCAGCAGCCCCCCGACAGGGGAGGCGGACACTGAAGCTTTCTTT
CASSPPTGEADTEAFF
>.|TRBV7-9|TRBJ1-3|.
TGTGCCAGCAGCTTAGTGGACAGCTCTGGAAACACCATATATTTT
CASSLVDSSGNTIYF
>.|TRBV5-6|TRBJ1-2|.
TGTGCCAGCAGCTTGGGCTCTTGGAGCAACTATGGCTACACCTTC
CASSLGSWSNYGYTF
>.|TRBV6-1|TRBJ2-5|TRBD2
TGTGCCACCTCTCGCGGGGGGCAAGAGACCCAGTACTTC
CATSRGGQETQYF
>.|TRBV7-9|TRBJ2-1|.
TGTGCCAGCAGCCTCCGTAAGGGGTACAATGAGCAGTTCTTC
CASSLRKGYNEQFF
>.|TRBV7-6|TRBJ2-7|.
TGTGCCAGCAGCTTAGGCGGGACAGCGGACTACGAGCAGTACTTC
CASSLGGTADYEQYF
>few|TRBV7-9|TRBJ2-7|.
TGTGCCAGCAGCCACCGGGACAAAGAAGAGCAGTACTTC
CASSHRDKEEQYF
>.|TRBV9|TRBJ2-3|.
TGTGCCAGCAGCGTAGTTGGCTCCGGGGGTACGGATACGCAGTATTTT
CASSVVGSGGTDTQYF
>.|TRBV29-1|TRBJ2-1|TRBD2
TGCAGCGTTCAAACTAGCGGGAGCAATGAGCAGTTCTTC
CSVQTSGSNEQFF